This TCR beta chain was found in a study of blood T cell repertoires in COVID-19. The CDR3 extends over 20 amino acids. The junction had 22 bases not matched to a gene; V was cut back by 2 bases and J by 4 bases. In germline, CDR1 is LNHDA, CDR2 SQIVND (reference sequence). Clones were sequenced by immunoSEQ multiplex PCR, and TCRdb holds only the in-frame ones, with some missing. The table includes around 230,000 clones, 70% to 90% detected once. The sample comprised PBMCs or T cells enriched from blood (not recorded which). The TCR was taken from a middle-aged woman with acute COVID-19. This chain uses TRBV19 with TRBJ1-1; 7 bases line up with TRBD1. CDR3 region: CASSIFFVEGAPPAGTEAFF. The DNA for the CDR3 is TGTGCCAGTAGTATATTTTTCGTAGAGGGGGCCCCCCCCGCGGGCACTGAAGCTTTCTTT.